The clone carrying this T cell receptor beta chain occurred a few times. Its specificity is unknown. The data were taken from a study of T-cell reconstitution after alpha-beta-depleted transplantation in children. General study findings and limits: Diversity of TCRbeta at day 60 was high in some patients, arising from surviving recipient T cells and thymic progenitors. The main origin of T-cell counts and diversity one year after transplant was newly produced T cells. Where alpha-beta T cells came from about two months after transplant was reportedly several hundred expanded graft clones.

Unique molecular identifiers were used to barcode this TCRbeta library. TCRdb reprocessed the PCR reads via MiXCR and lists one record per CDR3 protein. The repertoire holds a few hundred thousand distinct CDR3 sequences, 20% to 30% seen once, with just over 35% in the top ten. V lost 0 bases, J lost 7 bases, and 5 bases stayed unmatched. The CDR3 sequence is 16 residues long. Germline V gene data show CDR1 as MNHEY and CDR2 as SVGAGI. The sample here was PBMCs, taken before TCRalphabeta/CD19-depleted stem cell transplant. This chain links TRBV6-5 with TRBJ1-6; 8 bases line up with TRBD1. This TCR came from a boy under two years old with Wiskott-Aldrich syndrome, due to receive a stem cell transplant. CDR3 residues: CASSYSRTGQNSPLHF. CDR3 DNA: TGTGCCAGCAGTTACTCACGGACAGGGCAGAATTCACCCCTCCACTTT.